What follows is one T cell receptor (beta chain) and its context. Its antigen is unknown. Germline CDR1 MNHEY, CDR2 SVGAGI. V lost 4 bases, J lost 2 bases, and 14 bases lay in between. This CDR3 spans 16 amino acids. This entry is derived from a study of cytomegalovirus exposure and HLA in healthy donors. The method was immunoSEQ multiplex PCR; TCRdb's version includes in-frame clones alone and lacks a portion of them. The sample shows 110,000 or so clones, more than 75% of them seen only once. Regarding the study as a whole: In vitro work confirmed that a few CMV-associated chains recognize CMV antigens. Rare sequences made up most TCRs, while some public TCRs were found in many donors. Subsequent analysis revealed that first-cohort TCR clusters tended to co-occur in the 130 or so validation repertoires.

This TCR came from a woman in her 30s in good health and CMV-seronegative. The source material was PBMCs. This rearrangement joins TRBV6-5 to TRBJ1-4; D is unresolved. As DNA, the CDR3 is TGTGCCAGCAGTTTGGGGTTGGTAGCGACTAATGAAAAACTGTTTTTT. It encodes CASSLGLVATNEKLFF.